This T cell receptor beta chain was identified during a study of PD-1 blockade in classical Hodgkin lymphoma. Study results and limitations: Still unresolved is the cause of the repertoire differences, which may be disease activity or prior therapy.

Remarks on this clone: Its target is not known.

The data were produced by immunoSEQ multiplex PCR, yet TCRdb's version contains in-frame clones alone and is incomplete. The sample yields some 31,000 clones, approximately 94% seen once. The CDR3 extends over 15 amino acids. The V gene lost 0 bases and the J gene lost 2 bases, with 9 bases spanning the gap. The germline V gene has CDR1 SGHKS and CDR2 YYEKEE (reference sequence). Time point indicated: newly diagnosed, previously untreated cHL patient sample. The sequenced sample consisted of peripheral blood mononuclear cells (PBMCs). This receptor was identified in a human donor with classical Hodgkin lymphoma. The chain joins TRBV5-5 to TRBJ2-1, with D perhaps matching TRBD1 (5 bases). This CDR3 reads CASSLGTWAYNEQFF. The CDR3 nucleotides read TGTGCCAGCAGCTTGGGGACATGGGCCTACAATGAGCAGTTCTTC.